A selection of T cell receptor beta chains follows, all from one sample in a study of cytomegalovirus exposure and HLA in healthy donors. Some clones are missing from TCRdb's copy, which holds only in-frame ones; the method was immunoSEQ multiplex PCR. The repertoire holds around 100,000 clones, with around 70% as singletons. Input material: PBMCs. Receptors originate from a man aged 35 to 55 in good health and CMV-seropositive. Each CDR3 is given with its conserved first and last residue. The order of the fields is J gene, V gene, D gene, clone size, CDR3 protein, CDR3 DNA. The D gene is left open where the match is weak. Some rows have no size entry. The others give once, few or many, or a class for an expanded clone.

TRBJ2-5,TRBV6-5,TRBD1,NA,CASSSGTGGWQETQYF,TGTGCCAGCAGTTCAGGGACAGGGGGCTGGCAAGAGACCCAGTACTTC
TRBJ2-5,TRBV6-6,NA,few,CASGGSHQETQYF,TGTGCCAGCGGGGGGAGTCACCAAGAGACCCAGTACTTC
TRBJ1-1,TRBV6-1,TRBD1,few,CASILQGNPKAFF,TGTGCCAGCATCTTACAGGGGAATCCGAAAGCTTTCTTT
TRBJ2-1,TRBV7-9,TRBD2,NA,CASSLGISGGDEQFF,TGTGCCAGCAGCTTAGGAATTAGCGGGGGAGATGAGCAGTTCTTC
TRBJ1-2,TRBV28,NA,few,CASRGVHGYTF,TGTGCCAGCAGAGGGGTCCATGGCTACACCTTC
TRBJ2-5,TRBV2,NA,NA,CASSPTEEETQYF,TGTGCCAGCAGTCCGACGGAGGAAGAGACCCAGTACTTC
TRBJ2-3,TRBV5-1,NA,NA,CASSLGGTVQDTQYF,TGCGCCAGCAGCTTGGGGGGGACTGTACAGGATACGCAGTATTTT
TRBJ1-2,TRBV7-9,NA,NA,CASSFVSYGYTF,TGTGCCAGCAGCTTCGTGTCCTATGGCTACACCTTC
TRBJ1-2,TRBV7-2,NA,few,CASSLELWGGYTF,TGTGCCAGCAGCTTAGAACTGTGGGGCGGCTACACCTTC
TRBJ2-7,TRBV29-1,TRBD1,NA,CSVGQGYLEQYF,TGCAGCGTGGGACAGGGGTATCTGGAGCAGTACTTC
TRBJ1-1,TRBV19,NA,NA,CASSMSGRIGTEAFF,TGTGCCAGTAGTATGTCAGGGCGAATAGGCACTGAAGCTTTCTTT
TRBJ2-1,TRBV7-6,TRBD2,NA,CASSTGTRGGEQFF,TGTGCCAGCAGCACGGGGACTAGGGGGGGTGAGCAGTTCTTC
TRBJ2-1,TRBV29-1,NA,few,CVGTRGPNEQFF,TGCGTTGGGACTAGGGGGCCCAATGAGCAGTTCTTC
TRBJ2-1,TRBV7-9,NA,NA,CASSPMYNEQFF,TGTGCCAGCAGCCCCATGTACAATGAGCAGTTCTTC
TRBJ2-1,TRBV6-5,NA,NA,CASRIDSGPYNEQFF,TGTGCCAGCAGAATAGACAGTGGACCATACAATGAGCAGTTCTTC
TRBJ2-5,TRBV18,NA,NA,CASSPPGDQETQYF,TGTGCCAGCTCACCACCGGGAGACCAAGAGACCCAGTACTTC
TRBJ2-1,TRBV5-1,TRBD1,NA,CASSWTGINEQFF,TGCGCCAGCAGCTGGACAGGGATCAATGAGCAGTTCTTC
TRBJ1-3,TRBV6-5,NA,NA,CASSPGRGGNTIYF,TGTGCCAGCAGTCCCGGACGCGGGGGAAACACCATATATTTT
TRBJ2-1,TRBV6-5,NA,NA,CASSLDSSSYNEQFF,TGTGCCAGCAGTCTAGACAGCAGCTCCTACAATGAGCAGTTCTTC
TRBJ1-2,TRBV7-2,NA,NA,CASSPNSQSLYGYTF,TGTGCCAGCAGCCCGAACTCACAGAGCCTCTATGGCTACACCTTC
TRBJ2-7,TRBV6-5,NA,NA,CASSYSSSVYEQYF,TGTGCCAGCAGTTACTCCTCTAGCGTCTACGAGCAGTACTTC
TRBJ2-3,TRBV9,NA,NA,CASSVWSGSSTDTQYF,TGTGCCAGCAGCGTATGGAGTGGGTCTAGCACAGATACGCAGTATTTT
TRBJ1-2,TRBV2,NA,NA,CARGLGSGYTF,TGTGCTAGAGGCCTCGGGTCTGGCTACACCTTC
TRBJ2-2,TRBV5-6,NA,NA,CASSLGGGGELFF,TGTGCCAGCAGCTTGGGAGGCGGCGGGGAGCTGTTTTTT
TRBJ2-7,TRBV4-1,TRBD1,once,CASSQAQGFRYEQYF,TGCGCCAGCAGCCAAGCACAGGGGTTTAGGTACGAGCAGTACTTC
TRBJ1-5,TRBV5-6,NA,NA,CASSLGASNQPQHF,TGTGCCAGCAGCTTGGGGGCCAGCAATCAGCCCCAGCATTTT